This T cell receptor (beta chain) comes out of a study of CD8+ T cells in alopecia areata. Study-level points and caveats: The study found higher clonality in lesional than normal scalp, especially in alopecia totalis/universalis.

The researchers isolated CD4+ and CD8+ T cells from PBMCs by sorting. The sequencing template was cDNA reverse transcribed from extracted RNA. Some clones are missing from TCRdb's copy, which holds only in-frame ones; the method was immunoSEQ multiplex PCR. The sample carries about 200,000 clones, around three fifths recorded once. A word on this clone: Its antigen is unknown.

V lost 0 bases and J lost 2, with 12 bases in between. This CDR3 spans 16 amino acids. Germline V gene data show CDR1 as MGHRA and CDR2 as YSYEKL. The chain carries TRBV4-1 and TRBJ2-3; a weak D match, TRBD2 (5 bases). The TCR originated in a human donor in good health. Source material: CD8+ T cells sorted from blood. The CDR3 reads CASSQERTPVTDTQYF. CDR3 DNA sequence: TGCGCCAGCAGCCAAGAGCGGACTCCGGTCACAGATACGCAGTATTTT.